This T cell receptor (beta chain) is from a study of T cells in Graves' hyperthyroidism and ophthalmopathy (dated by TCRdb to the late 2010s). In the study overall: Peripheral blood samples were taken at initial diagnosis, before any treatment was given. The study also compared thyroid tissue and blood T-cell repertoires from over 5 Graves' hyperthyroidism patients. The 100 or so discovery patients were randomly split 7:3 into training and test sets. TCR V-J signatures able to tell the groups apart were searched for in a discovery cohort of 90 to 100 patients, of whom around 42 had Graves' ophthalmopathy and around 57 had stable Graves' hyperthyroidism. An independent validation cohort of 18 to 20 hyperthyroidism patients and approximately 16 patients who later progressed to ophthalmopathy tested prospective prediction of ophthalmopathy. TCR Vbeta CDR3 sequencing of 120 to 150 peripheral blood samples (over 40 ophthalmopathy, 70 to 85 hyperthyroidism and approximately 17 progressor patients) is reported in the paper. Once sampling was done, hyperthyroidism patients were given methimazole at a starting dose of 30 mg daily, whereas ophthalmopathy patients were given high-dose intravenous methylprednisolone. On the study overall, not on this receptor specifically: In cross-validation, a model built on a 13 V-J signature told ophthalmopathy apart from stable hyperthyroidism with just under 90% sensitivity and 81% to 82% specificity, and in testing the same model reached 80%/75%. During validation, the model predicted progression to ophthalmopathy a median of approximately six months ahead of onset, with just under 71% sensitivity and more than 72% specificity. No statistical method was used to set the sample size in advance, and investigators knew the group allocation. Blood samples also contained most of the expanded thyroid clonotypes (frequency above 0.001), which suggests that blood repertoires may reflect thyroid immune responses.

This clonotype appeared many times. Its antigen remains unidentified. No base qualities exist here, and no much larger clone lies one base off it. In the ophthalmopathy patients, disease was moderately to severely active, with a Clinical Activity Score of 3 or more, a NOSPECS grade of 4 or more, and a duration of less than 3 months. Exclusion was applied to patients with uncontrolled infections, other autoimmune diseases, pregnancy or lactation. Diagnoses were established on the basis of clinical symptoms, serum thyroxine and TRAb, thyroid ultrasound, and orbital computed tomography. PBMCs were separated from roughly 9.3 ml of fresh peripheral blood using Ficoll-Paque density gradient centrifugation. Total RNA was extracted using Trizol reagent, and RNA quality was assessed on an Agilent 2100 Bioanalyzer. TCR beta CDR3 regions were amplified from RNA transcripts. For the first round of RT-PCR on the TCR CDR3, the HTBI primer set was used together with the Qiagen OneStep RT-PCR kit. A second multiplex PCR round built the libraries, followed by size selection and purification. Sequencing of the libraries was done on an Illumina HiSeq2000 using paired-end 100 bp reads. The paper's data handling went like this. Raw data were processed with SOAPnuke, discarding reads with adapters, uncalled bases, mean Phred below 15, or no exact constant-primer or identifier match. High-quality paired reads were merged with COPE v1.2.5, and unique nucleotide sequences were defined as clonotypes. MiTCR v1.1 was used to align clonotypes to the IMGT TRBV, TRBD and TRBJ reference segments. Analysis was restricted to V-J combinations with a frequency above 0.0001, which covered roughly 99% of repertoires. The TCS score was defined as the ratio of F50 (clonal expansion) to E x V (chaos), calculated using BLOSUM62-based TCRdist between CDR3 peptides within each V-J. Welch's t-statistics and random forest reduced around 550 V-J features to 13, which were used in a naive Bayes classifier (R e1071). The raw public data were reprocessed by TCRdb itself: fastp quality trimming at Q25, MiXCR clonotype calling, in-frame beta chains only. Each CDR3 protein appears once, grouped with its most common genes and DNA. It is TCRdb's table, rather than the study itself, that gives the V and J calls and clone size. This sample lists about 260,000 distinct CDR3 sequences; less than 20% were detected once. 25% to 30% of the sample is held by the ten biggest clonotypes.

The cysteine opens and the phenylalanine closes a CDR3 of 15 amino acids. Only the CDR3 part of the read is kept: 45 bases, read in frame from the first base. According to the germline V gene (reference sequence), CDR1 reads MNHEY and CDR2 reads SMNVEV. Trimming costs V 3 bases and J 1 base, and their ends lie 12 bases apart. The material sequenced was blood. The rearrangement joined TRBV27 to TRBJ1-1; the D gene lacks a confident call. This TCR was recovered from a woman between 18 and 29 years old with Graves' ophthalmopathy. CDR3 reads: CASSFGGAKNTEAFF. The DNA is TGTGCCAGCAGTTTTGGCGGAGCAAAGAACACTGAAGCTTTCTTT.